Below, 25 T cell receptor beta chains from the same sample are listed, as sequenced in a study of blood T cell repertoires in COVID-19. Sequenced by immunoSEQ multiplex PCR; TCRdb stores in-frame clones only, minus some. The sample consists of hundreds of thousands of clones, approximately 90% of them appearing once. The sample was PBMCs or T cells enriched from blood (not recorded which). All receptors come from a young man who had recovered from COVID-19.

Only a few counts were recorded for this clone. The CDR3 DNA reads as TGCAGCGTTGCAGGGTACACCGGGGAGCTGTTTTTT. Translating it yields CSVAGYTGELFF. The V and J genes are TRBV29-1 and TRBJ2-2; tentative D call: TRBD1 (5 bases). Per germline, CDR1 SQVTM and CDR2 ANQGSEA. V shed 4 bases and J shed 3 bases, with 6 bases lying between them. The CDR3 runs 12 residues.

The rearrangement uses TRBV12-3 or TRBV12-4 and TRBJ2-1; D possibly corresponds to TRBD1 (5 bases). The CDR3 contains 11 residues. V was trimmed by 7 bases and J by 7 bases, leaving 8 bases between them. The DNA for the CDR3 is TGTGCCAGCACGTCAGGGAATGAGCAGTTCTTC. Translating gives CASTSGNEQFF.

The rearrangement joins TRBV18 to TRBJ2-6; 10 nucleotides line up with TRBD1. Germline values: CDR1 KGHSH, CDR2 LQKENI. The trim removed 6 bases at V and 0 bases at J, leaving 2 bases unmatched. CDR3 length: 16 amino acids. The CDR3 DNA is TGTGCCAGCTCCGGGACAGGGGACTCTGGGGCCAACGTCCTGACTTTC. Its protein product is CASSGTGDSGANVLTF.

V gene TRBV20-1 combines with J gene TRBJ2-7, with D hard to call. V lost 6 bases to trimming and J lost 3 bases, with 9 bases between them. The CDR3 spans 11 residues. From germline, CDR1 is DFQATT and CDR2 SNEGSKA (reference sequence). The CDR3 DNA reads as TGCAGTGCCCAACAGAGCTACGAGCAGTACTTC. Protein sequence: CSAQQSYEQYF.

This rearrangement joins TRBV10-3 to TRBJ2-5, with 11 bases aligning to TRBD1. This CDR3 is built from 15 residues. V lost 4 bases to trimming and J lost 3 bases; unmatched junction nucleotides: 4. CDR1 is ENHRY and CDR2 is SYGVKD in the germline V gene. DNA of the CDR3: TGTGCCATCAGTGTTGGACAGGGGGCGAAAGAGACCCAGTACTTC. Its translation is CAISVGQGAKETQYF.

V gene TRBV6-5 combines with J gene TRBJ2-7, with 10 nucleotides matching TRBD1. Trimming at V came to 2 bases and at J to 4 bases, leaving 2 bases not matched to a gene. The germline V gene encodes CDR1 MNHEY and CDR2 SVGAGI. The CDR3 has 14 residues. In DNA, the CDR3 is TGTGCCAGCAGTTACCGGGACAGGGGTTACGAGCAGTACTTC. Protein product: CASSYRDRGYEQYF.

CDR3 loop: CASSQENSAQETQYF. The CDR3 nucleotides are TGTGCCAGCAGCCAAGAGAACAGTGCGCAAGAGACCCAGTACTTC. The chain recombines TRBV3-1 (or the pseudogene TRBV3-2) with TRBJ2-5, with unresolved D. The CDR3 runs 15 residues. From germline, CDR1 is LGHDT and CDR2 YNNKEL (reference sequence). Trimming pared 0 bases from V and 2 bases from J, leaving 10 bases between.

The V gene is TRBV5-1, the J gene TRBJ1-2; tentative D call: TRBD1 (6 bases). V lost 7 bases to trimming and J lost 1 base, with 20 bases between them. The CDR3 loop spans 16 amino acids. Germline CDR1 reads SGHRS; CDR2 reads YFSETQ. CDR3 sequence reads: CASGFQGMAGNYGYTF. The CDR3 region has the DNA TGCGCCAGCGGTTTTCAGGGGATGGCGGGTAACTATGGCTACACCTTC.

This clone was picked up a small number of times. This CDR3 reads CASGGSSSQLSHGYTF. CDR3 bases: TGTGCCAGCGGAGGCAGTTCATCGCAGCTTAGCCATGGCTACACCTTC. The chain is built from TRBV7-2 and TRBJ1-2; D is ambiguous. CDR3 size: 16 residues. From germline, CDR1 is SGHTA and CDR2 FQGNSA. V was trimmed by 8 bases and J by 6 bases, leaving 25 bases between them.

V is TRBV27 and J is TRBJ2-1; TRBD2 agrees at 12 bases. The CDR3 consists of 15 residues. The J segment lost 14 bases and the V segment lost 3 bases, leaving 11 bases of the junction unmatched. Germline loops: CDR1 MNHEY, CDR2 SMNVEV (reference sequence). In DNA, the CDR3 is TGTGCCAGCAGTTTGTCGGGACTAGCGGGTACCAAGGAGTTCTTC. Translating gives CASSLSGLAGTKEFF.

This chain connects TRBV30 to TRBJ1-6; unclear D gene. Germline V gives CDR1 GTSNPN, CDR2 SVGIG (reference sequence). This CDR3 spans 15 amino acids. Trimming cost V 2 bases and J 0 bases, with 8 bases left between them. The CDR3, as DNA: TGTGCCTGGAGTCCGTCTTTCTCCTATAATTCACCCCTCCACTTT. It translates to CAWSPSFSYNSPLHF.

The rearrangement joins TRBV5-1 to TRBJ2-2; TRBD1 might be the D (6 bases). Germline V CDR1 and CDR2: SGHRS, YFSETQ. The CDR3 loop spans 14 amino acids. Trimming cost V 7 bases and J 5 bases, with 15 bases left between them. This chain's CDR3 is CASRQGWKTGELFF. The CDR3 DNA reads as TGCGCCAGCCGTCAGGGGTGGAAAACCGGGGAGCTGTTTTTT. Full variable domain (outside the CDR3, taken from reference TRBV5-1 and TRBJ2-2): KAGVTQTPRYLIKTRGQQVTLSCSPISGHRSVSWYQQTPGQGLQFLFEYFSETQRNKGNFPGRFSGRQFSNSRSEMNVSTLELGDSALYLCASRQGWKTGELFFGEGSRLTVL.

The gene calls are TRBV28 and TRBJ1-5; 7 bases map to TRBD1. This CDR3 has 15 residues. V was pared by 8 bases and J by 5 bases, with 12 bases of the junction left unmatched. Germline CDR1 is MDHEN and CDR2 is SYDVKM. CDR3 sequence reads: CASCPSGRGDQPQHF. The CDR3, as DNA: TGTGCCAGCTGTCCTTCGGGCAGGGGGGATCAGCCCCAGCATTTT.

This clone was seen only once. The V call is TRBV10-2, the J call TRBJ2-2; 10 nucleotides agree with TRBD2. The V gene's germline CDR1 is WSHSY and CDR2 SAAADI. V shed 7 bases, J shed 7 bases, and the junction held 9 bases outside the gene matches. This CDR3 comprises 15 residues. The CDR3 loop reads CASIIGLAVGGELFF. As DNA, the CDR3 is TGCGCCAGCATCATAGGACTAGCGGTCGGCGGGGAGCTGTTTTTT.

The rearrangement links TRBV28 to TRBJ2-7, with 11 bases fitting TRBD2. With 7 bases clipped from V and 2 bases from J, the junction kept 4 bases outside the gene matches. The length of the CDR3 is 14 residues. Germline CDR1 reads MDHEN; CDR2 reads SYDVKM. The CDR3 DNA reads as TGTGCCAGCAATAGCGGGAGGGCCCCCTACGAGCAGTACTTC. This gives the protein CASNSGRAPYEQYF. Looking up the rest from reference TRBV28 and TRBJ2-7 gives the full variable domain: DVKVTQSSRYLVKRTGEKVFLECVQDMDHENMFWYRQDPGLGLRLIYFSYDVKMKEKGDIPEGYSVSREKKERFSLILESASTNQTSMYLCASNSGRAPYEQYFGPGTRLTVT.

J is TRBJ2-7 and V is TRBV11-2; TRBD2 matches at 10 bases. In germline, CDR1 is SGHAT, CDR2 FQNNGV. Trimming at V came to 5 bases and at J to 6 bases, leaving 7 bases not matched to a gene. The CDR3 has 14 residues. Here the CDR3 DNA reads TGTGCCAGCAGCCTTCTAGCGGGAGACTCCGAGCAGTACTTC. This translates into CASSLLAGDSEQYF.

This chain links TRBV3-1 (or the pseudogene TRBV3-2) with TRBJ2-1; TRBD2 matches at 7 bases. CDR3 length equals 16 residues. The junction had 6 bases not matched to a gene; V was cut back by 4 bases and J by 0 bases. Germline V CDR1 and CDR2: LGHDT, YNNKEL (reference sequence). CDR3 nucleotides: TGTGCCAGCAGCCGATCTAGCGGAAGCTCCTACAATGAGCAGTTCTTC. Protein: CASSRSSGSSYNEQFF.

The CDR3 is CASSHSAGFGTDTQYF. CDR3 coding DNA: TGCGCCAGCAGCCACTCCGCGGGGTTTGGCACAGATACGCAGTATTTT. The chain links TRBV5-1 to TRBJ2-3; tentatively, D is TRBD2 (6 bases). CDR3 length: 16 residues. Germline V gives CDR1 SGHRS, CDR2 YFSETQ. The ends were cut back, 4 bases at V and 1 base at J, with 16 bases in the middle. The full variable domain, rest sourced from reference TRBV5-1 and TRBJ2-3, is KAGVTQTPRYLIKTRGQQVTLSCSPISGHRSVSWYQQTPGQGLQFLFEYFSETQRNKGNFPGRFSGRQFSNSRSEMNVSTLELGDSALYLCASSHSAGFGTDTQYFGPGTRLTVL.

A remark on this clone: The same CDR3 is also encoded by other DNA sequences in this sample. The chain employs TRBV3-1 (or the pseudogene TRBV3-2) and TRBJ1-5; unclear D gene. V was cut by 0 bases and J by 6 bases, with 6 bases left in between. The CDR3 totals 13 residues. CDR1 LGHDT and CDR2 YNNKEL come from the germline V gene (reference sequence). The CDR3 spells CASSQDRGQPQHF. The CDR3 nucleotides read TGTGCCAGCAGCCAAGATCGGGGTCAGCCCCAGCATTTT.

The sample holds many counts of this clone. This chain joins TRBV7-2 and TRBJ2-2; D not certain. The CDR3 has 12 amino acids. Germline V gene data show CDR1 as SGHTA and CDR2 as FQGNSA. Trimming pared 5 bases from V and 7 bases from J, leaving 8 bases between. CDR3 residues: CASSPGVGELFF. The CDR3 nucleotides are TGTGCCAGCAGCCCCGGTGTCGGGGAGCTGTTTTTT. The full variable domain, its missing parts supplied by reference TRBV7-2 and TRBJ2-2, is GAGVSQSPSNKVTEKGKDVELRCDPISGHTALYWYRQSLGQGLEFLIYFQGNSAPDKSGLPSDRFSAERTGGSVSTLTIQRTQQEDSAVYLCASSPGVGELFFGEGSRLTVL.

The rearrangement links TRBV28 to TRBJ1-5; the match to TRBD1 covers 12 bases. Losses at the gene ends were 6 bases for V and 6 bases for J; bases not matched to a gene: 6. Germline V gene data show CDR1 as MDHEN and CDR2 as SYDVKM. The CDR3 totals 15 residues. This CDR3 reads CASRHGTGGSQPQHF. The DNA of the CDR3 is TGTGCCAGCAGACATGGGACAGGGGGCTCTCAGCCCCAGCATTTT.

The rearrangement links TRBV10-3 to TRBJ2-1; 9 nucleotides agree with TRBD1. V was pared by 7 bases and J by 6 bases, with 7 bases of the junction left unmatched. CDR3 length: 14 residues. From germline, CDR1 is ENHRY and CDR2 SYGVKD. CDR3 coding DNA: TGTGCCATCACATTGACAGGGGGGTTCAATGAGCAGTTCTTC. It translates to CAITLTGGFNEQFF.

The chain combines TRBV4-2 with TRBJ1-3; D possibly corresponds to TRBD1 (6 bases). This CDR3 contains 15 residues. V was cut by 4 bases and J by 2 bases, with 12 bases left in between. The germline V gene has CDR1 LGHNA and CDR2 YNFKEQ. CDR3: CASSPRTDAGNTIYF. The DNA for the CDR3 is TGTGCCAGCAGCCCCCGGACAGACGCTGGAAACACCATATATTTT.

This clone came up a few times. The chain employs TRBV5-6 and TRBJ2-7; 8 bases agree with TRBD2. V trimming: 4 bases; J trimming: 2 bases; junction bases outside the gene matches: 8. The CDR3 length is 15 residues. Germline assignment: CDR1 SGHDT and CDR2 YYEEEE. Here the CDR3 DNA reads TGTGCCAGCAGCGAACACCCCGGGGGGGCCTACGAGCAGTACTTC. Translated: CASSEHPGGAYEQYF.

The V gene is TRBV28, the J gene TRBJ2-7, with unresolved D. Trimming pared 7 bases from V and 2 bases from J, leaving 9 bases between. CDR1 and CDR2 from the germline V gene are MDHEN and SYDVKM. This CDR3 has 12 residues. The chain's CDR3 is CASNLRAYEQYF. DNA for the CDR3: TGTGCCAGCAACTTAAGAGCCTACGAGCAGTACTTC. The full variable domain, completed using reference TRBV28 and TRBJ2-7, is DVKVTQSSRYLVKRTGEKVFLECVQDMDHENMFWYRQDPGLGLRLIYFSYDVKMKEKGDIPEGYSVSREKKERFSLILESASTNQTSMYLCASNLRAYEQYFGPGTRLTVT.